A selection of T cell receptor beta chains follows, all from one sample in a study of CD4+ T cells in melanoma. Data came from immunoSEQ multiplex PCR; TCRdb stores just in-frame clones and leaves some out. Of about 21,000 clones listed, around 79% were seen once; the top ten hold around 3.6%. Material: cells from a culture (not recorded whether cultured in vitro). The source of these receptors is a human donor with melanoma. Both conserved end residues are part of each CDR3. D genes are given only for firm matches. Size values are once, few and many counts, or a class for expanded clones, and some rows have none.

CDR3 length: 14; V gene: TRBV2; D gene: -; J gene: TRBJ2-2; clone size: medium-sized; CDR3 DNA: TGTGCCAGCAAGGTCTTGGGGGCAGCCGGGGAGCTGTTTTTT; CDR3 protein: CASKVLGAAGELFF
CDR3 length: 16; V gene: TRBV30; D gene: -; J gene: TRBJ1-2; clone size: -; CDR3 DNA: TGTGCCTGGAGTTTTTATGTTTCCCGGCGAGACTATGGCTACACCTTC; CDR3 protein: CAWSFYVSRRDYGYTF
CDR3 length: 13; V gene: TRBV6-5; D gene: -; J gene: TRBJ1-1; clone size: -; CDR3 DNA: TGTGCCAGCAGACCGGGACAGAACACTGAAGCTTTCTTT; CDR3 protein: CASRPGQNTEAFF
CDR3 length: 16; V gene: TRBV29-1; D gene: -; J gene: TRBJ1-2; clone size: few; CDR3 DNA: TGCAGCGTTGAAGAGAGAGAACACCAAACTAACTATGGCTACACCTTC; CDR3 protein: CSVEEREHQTNYGYTF
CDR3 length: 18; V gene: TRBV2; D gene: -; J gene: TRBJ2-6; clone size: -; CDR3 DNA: TGTGCCAGCAACTTTCGGAGCCTAGTAGGGTCTGGGGCCAACGTCCTGACTTTC; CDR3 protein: CASNFRSLVGSGANVLTF
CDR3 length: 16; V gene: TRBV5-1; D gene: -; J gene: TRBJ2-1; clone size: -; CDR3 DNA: TGCGCCAGCAGACCTAGAGGAGGGGAGTGGTACAATGAGCAGTTCTTC; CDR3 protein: CASRPRGGEWYNEQFF
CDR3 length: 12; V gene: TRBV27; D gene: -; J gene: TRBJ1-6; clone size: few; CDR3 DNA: TGTGCCAGCGGAGATGCTCGCTCACCCCTCCACTTT; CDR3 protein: CASGDARSPLHF
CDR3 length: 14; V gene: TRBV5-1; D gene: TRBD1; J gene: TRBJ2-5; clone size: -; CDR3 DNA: TGCGCCAGCAGCTTGATGGGACAGCAAGAGACCCAGTACTTC; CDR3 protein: CASSLMGQQETQYF
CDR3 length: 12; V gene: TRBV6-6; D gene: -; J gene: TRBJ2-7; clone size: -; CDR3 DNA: TGTGCCAGCAGTTCGTCCTCCTGGGAGCAGTACTTC; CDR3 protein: CASSSSSWEQYF
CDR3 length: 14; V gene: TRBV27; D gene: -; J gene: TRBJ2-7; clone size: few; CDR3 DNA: TGTGCCAGCGGGAGGACAGGACCTTCCTACGAGCAGTACTTC; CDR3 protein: CASGRTGPSYEQYF
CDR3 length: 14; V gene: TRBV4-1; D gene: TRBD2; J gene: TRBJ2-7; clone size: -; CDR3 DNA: TGCGCCAGCAACGTCGGGACTAGCGGGGTACCCGAGACCTTC; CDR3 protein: CASNVGTSGVPETF
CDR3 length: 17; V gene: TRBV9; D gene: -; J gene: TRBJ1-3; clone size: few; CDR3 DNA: TGTGCCAGCAGCCCCCGAGTACAAGTCGGTCCTGGAAACACCATATATTTT; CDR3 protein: CASSPRVQVGPGNTIYF
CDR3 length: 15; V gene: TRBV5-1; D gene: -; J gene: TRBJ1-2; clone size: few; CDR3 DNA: TGCGCCAGCAGCCCGGGTGACAGTGGGTGGAATGGCTACACCTTC; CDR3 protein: CASSPGDSGWNGYTF
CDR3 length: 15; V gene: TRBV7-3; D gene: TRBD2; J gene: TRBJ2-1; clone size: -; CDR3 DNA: TGTGCCAGCAGCCTCGCGGGGGGCCGTATCAATGAGCAGTTCTTC; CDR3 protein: CASSLAGGRINEQFF
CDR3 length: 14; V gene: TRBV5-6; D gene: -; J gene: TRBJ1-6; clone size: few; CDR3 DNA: TGTGCCAGCAGCTTGTGGCAGGTTAATTCACCCCTCCACTTT; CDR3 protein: CASSLWQVNSPLHF
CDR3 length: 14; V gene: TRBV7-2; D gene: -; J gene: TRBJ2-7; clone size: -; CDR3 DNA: TGTGCCAGCAGCTTAGCTCCAACAGGCTACGAGCAGTACTTC; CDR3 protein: CASSLAPTGYEQYF
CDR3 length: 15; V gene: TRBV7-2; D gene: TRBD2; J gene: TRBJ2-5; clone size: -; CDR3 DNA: TGTGCCAGCAGCTTAGTGACGGGGGGACAAGAGACCCAGTACTTC; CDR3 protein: CASSLVTGGQETQYF
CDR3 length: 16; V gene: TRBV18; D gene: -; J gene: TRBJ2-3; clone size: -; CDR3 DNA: TGTGCCAGCTCACCAGACGTGCAGTTTCGCACAGATACGCAGTATTTT; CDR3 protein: CASSPDVQFRTDTQYF
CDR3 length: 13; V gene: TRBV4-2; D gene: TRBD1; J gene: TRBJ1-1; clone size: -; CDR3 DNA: TGTGCCAGCTCGACAGGGGTGAACACTGAAGCTTTCTTT; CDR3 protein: CASSTGVNTEAFF
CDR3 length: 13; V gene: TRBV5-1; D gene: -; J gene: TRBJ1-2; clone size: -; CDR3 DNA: TGCGCCAGCAGCTTTGGGCCCGAGAGAGGCTACACCTTC; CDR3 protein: CASSFGPERGYTF
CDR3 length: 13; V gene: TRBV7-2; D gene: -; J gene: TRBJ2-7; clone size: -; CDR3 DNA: TGTGCCAGCAGCGGACGTTCGGGGCGGGAGCAGTACTTC; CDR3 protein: CASSGRSGREQYF
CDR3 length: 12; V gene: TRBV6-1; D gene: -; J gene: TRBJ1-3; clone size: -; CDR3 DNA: TGTGCCAGCAGTGAGCTCAGAAACACCATATATTTT; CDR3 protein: CASSELRNTIYF
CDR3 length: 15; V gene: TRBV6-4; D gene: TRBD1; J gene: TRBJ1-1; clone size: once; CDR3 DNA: TGTGCCAGCAGCAACCCGGGACAGGGACTTGCTGAAGCTTTCTTT; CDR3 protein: CASSNPGQGLAEAFF
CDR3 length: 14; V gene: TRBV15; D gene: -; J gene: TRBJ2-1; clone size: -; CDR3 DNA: TGTGCCACCAGCAGAGATCTGGGGGGCCTTGAGCAGTTCTTC; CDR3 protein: CATSRDLGGLEQFF
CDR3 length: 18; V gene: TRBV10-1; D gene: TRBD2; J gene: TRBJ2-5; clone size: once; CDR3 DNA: TGCGCCAGCAAATCTTCTAGCGGGGGGTCCGGTTTTCAAGAGACCCAGTACTTC; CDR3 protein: CASKSSSGGSGFQETQYF
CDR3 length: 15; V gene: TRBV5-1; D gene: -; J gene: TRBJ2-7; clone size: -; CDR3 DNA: TGCGCCAGCAGCTTGGGGGGAGGATCTGTCTACGAGCAGTACTTC; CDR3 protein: CASSLGGGSVYEQYF
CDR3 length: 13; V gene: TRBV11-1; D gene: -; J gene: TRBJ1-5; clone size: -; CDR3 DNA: TGTGCCAGCAGCTTAGATACGCGCCAGCCCCAGCATTTT; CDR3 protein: CASSLDTRQPQHF
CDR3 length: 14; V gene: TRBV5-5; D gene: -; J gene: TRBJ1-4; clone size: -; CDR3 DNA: TGTGCCAGCAGCTTGCGTGCAACTAATGAAAAACTGTTTTTT; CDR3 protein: CASSLRATNEKLFF
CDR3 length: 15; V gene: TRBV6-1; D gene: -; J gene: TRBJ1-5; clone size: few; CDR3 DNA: TGTGCCAGCAGTCGGACCCAGGGAATTAGTCAGCCCCAGCATTTT; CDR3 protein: CASSRTQGISQPQHF
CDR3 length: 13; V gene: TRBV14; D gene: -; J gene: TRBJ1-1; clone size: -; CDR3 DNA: TGTGCCAGCAGCTTGGGGCTCAACACTGAAGCTTTCTTT; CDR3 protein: CASSLGLNTEAFF
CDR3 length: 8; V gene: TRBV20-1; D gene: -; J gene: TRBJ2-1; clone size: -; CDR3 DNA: TGCAGTGTGGCGGAGCAGTTCTTC; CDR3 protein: CSVAEQFF
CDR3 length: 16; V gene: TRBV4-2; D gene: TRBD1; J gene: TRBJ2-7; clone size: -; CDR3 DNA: TGTGCCAGCAGCCCCTTTTTGGACAGGGGAACTTACGAGCAGTACTTC; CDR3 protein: CASSPFLDRGTYEQYF
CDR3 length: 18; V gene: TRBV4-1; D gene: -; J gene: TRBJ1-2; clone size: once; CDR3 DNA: TGCGCCAGCAGCCAAGGATGGGGGGGAGATTGGATGCGGTATGGCTACACCTTC; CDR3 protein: CASSQGWGGDWMRYGYTF
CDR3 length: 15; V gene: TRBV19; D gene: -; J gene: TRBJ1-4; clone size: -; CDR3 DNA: TGTGCCAGCAGCCAATGGGCAGTTACTAATGAAAAACTGTTTTTT; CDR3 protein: CASSQWAVTNEKLFF
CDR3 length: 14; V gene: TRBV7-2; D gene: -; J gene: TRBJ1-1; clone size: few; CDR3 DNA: TGTGCCAGCAGCTTTTGGGGGATGAACACTGAAGCTTTCTTT; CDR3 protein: CASSFWGMNTEAFF
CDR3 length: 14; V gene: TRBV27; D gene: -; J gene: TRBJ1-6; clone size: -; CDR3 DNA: TGTGCCAGCAGTTTTTACAGGGATCATTCACCCCTCCACTTT; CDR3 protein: CASSFYRDHSPLHF
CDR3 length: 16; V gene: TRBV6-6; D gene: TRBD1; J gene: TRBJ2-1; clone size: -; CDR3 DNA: TGTGCCAGCAGCCAACCCTCTCAGGACAGGGCCCGTGAGCAGTTCTTC; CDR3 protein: CASSQPSQDRAREQFF
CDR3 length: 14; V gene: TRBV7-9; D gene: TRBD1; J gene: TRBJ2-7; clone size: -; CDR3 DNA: TGTGCCAGCAGCTTAGGGGACAGGCAGGGCGAGCAGTACTTC; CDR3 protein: CASSLGDRQGEQYF
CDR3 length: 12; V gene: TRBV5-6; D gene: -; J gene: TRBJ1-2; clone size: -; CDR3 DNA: TGTGCCAGCAGCTTGGTCCCCTATGGCTACACCTTC; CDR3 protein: CASSLVPYGYTF
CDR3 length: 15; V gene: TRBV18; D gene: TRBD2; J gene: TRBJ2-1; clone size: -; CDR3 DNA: TGTGCCAGCTCACCGGAGCGGGGGGCTTACAATGAGCAGTTCTTC; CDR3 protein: CASSPERGAYNEQFF
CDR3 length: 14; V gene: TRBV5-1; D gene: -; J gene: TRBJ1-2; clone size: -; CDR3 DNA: TGCGCCAGCAGCTTGTCGCGGACAAGCAATGGCTACACCTTC; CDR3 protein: CASSLSRTSNGYTF
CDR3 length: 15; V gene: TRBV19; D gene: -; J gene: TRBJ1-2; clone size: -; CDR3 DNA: TGTGCCAGTAGTTCCAACGGACACCTCGACTATGGCTACACCTTC; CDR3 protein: CASSSNGHLDYGYTF
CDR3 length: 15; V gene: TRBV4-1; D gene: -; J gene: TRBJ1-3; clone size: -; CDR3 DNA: TGCGCCAGCAGCTACACTCGGGACTCTGGAAACACCATATATTTT; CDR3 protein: CASSYTRDSGNTIYF